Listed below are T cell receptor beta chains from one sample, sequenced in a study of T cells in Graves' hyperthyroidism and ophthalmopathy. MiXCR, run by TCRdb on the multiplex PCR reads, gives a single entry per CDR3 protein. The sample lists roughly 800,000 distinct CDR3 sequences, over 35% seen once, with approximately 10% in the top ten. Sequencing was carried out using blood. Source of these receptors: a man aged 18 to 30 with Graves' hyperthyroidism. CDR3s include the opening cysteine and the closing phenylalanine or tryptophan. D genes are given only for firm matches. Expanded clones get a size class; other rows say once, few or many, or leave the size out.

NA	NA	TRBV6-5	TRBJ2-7	TGTGCCAGCAGCTCACAGGGCTGGGAGCAGTACTTC	CASSSQGWEQYF
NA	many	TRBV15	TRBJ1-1	TGTGCCACCAGCAGGCCCGATTTGGGTGAAGCTTTCTTT	CATSRPDLGEAFF
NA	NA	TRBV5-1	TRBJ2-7	TGCGCCAGCAGCTTGATGACAGAGGGTCGGAACTACGAGCAGTACTTC	CASSLMTEGRNYEQYF
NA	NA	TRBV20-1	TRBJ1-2	TGCAGTGCTAGCTCAATAGGTGACTATGGCTACACCTTC	CSASSIGDYGYTF
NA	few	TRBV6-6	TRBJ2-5	TGTGCCAGCAGTTTGGTACCCCGAGACGGAGAGACCCAGTACTTC	CASSLVPRDGETQYF
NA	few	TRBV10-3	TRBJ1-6	TGTGCCAGCAGTGGGACCGACAATTCACCCCTCCACTTT	CASSGTDNSPLHF
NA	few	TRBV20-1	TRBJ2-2	TGCAGTGCCAGCAGGTCCCACATCGCCACCGGGGAGCTGTTTTTT	CSASRSHIATGELFF
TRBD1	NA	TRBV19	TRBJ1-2	TGTGCCAGTAGTACAAGGGGCCCGGACAGGGAGAACTATGGCTACACCTTC	CASSTRGPDRENYGYTF
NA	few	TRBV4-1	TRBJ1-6	TGCGCCAGCAGCCAAGTAGTGTTTTTGAATTCACCCCTCCACTTT	CASSQVVFLNSPLHF
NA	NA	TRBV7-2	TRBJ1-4	TGTGCCAGCAGCTTATCCTTTGCGTCGCGGGAAAAACTGTTTTTT	CASSLSFASREKLFF
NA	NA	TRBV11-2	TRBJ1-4	TGTGCCGGCAGTCAAGACGGCACAACTAATGAAAAACTGTTTTTT	CAGSQDGTTNEKLFF
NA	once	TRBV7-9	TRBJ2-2	TGTGCCAGCAGTCGTGATCCGGGGGTAGGGACCGGGGAGCTGTTTTTT	CASSRDPGVGTGELFF
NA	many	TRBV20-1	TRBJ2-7	TGCAGTGCTAGTGGCACGTCTAAGTACGAGCAGTACTTC	CSASGTSKYEQYF
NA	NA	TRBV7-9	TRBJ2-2	TGTGCCAGCAGCTTCGGACTGCCCTCCGGGGAGCTGTTTTTT	CASSFGLPSGELFF
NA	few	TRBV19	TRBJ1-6	TGTGCCAGTAGTATGGAGCAGTATAATTCACCCCTCCACTTT	CASSMEQYNSPLHF
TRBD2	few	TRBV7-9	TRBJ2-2	TGTGCCAGCAGGAGGAGGACTAGCTTTTCCCGGGAGCTGTTTTTT	CASRRRTSFSRELFF
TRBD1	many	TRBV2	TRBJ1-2	TGTGCCAGCACCCTAGGACAGGACTTCTATGGCTACACCTTC	CASTLGQDFYGYTF
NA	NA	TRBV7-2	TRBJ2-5	TGTGCCAGCAGCTTAAGGGGGATCGGGACCCAGTACTTC	CASSLRGIGTQYF
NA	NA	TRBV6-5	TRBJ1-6	TGTGCCAGCAGCCCTCCGGACACCTCCTATTCACCCCTCCACTTT	CASSPPDTSYSPLHF
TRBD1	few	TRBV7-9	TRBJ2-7	TGCGCCAGCAGCCATCAAACAGGGGAAACCTACGAGCAGTACTTC	CASSHQTGETYEQYF
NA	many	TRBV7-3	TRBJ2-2	TGTGCCAGCAGCTCGAAAAACACAGGTTTCGGGGAGCTGTTTTTT	CASSSKNTGFGELFF
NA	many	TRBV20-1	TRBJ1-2	TGCAGTGCCTCACCGGGGGCTCGGGGTGGCTACACCTTC	CSASPGARGGYTF
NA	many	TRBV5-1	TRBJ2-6	TGCGCCAGCAGCTTGGACGGGCCTCGTTTTGCGGCCAACGTCCTGACTTTC	CASSLDGPRFAANVLTF
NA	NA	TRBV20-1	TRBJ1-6	TGCAGTGCTATTAATAACTGGTTTGAATATAATTCACCCCTCCACTTT	CSAINNWFEYNSPLHF
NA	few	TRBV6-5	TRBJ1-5	TGTGCCAGCGGGCGGGAGGCTAATCAGCCCCAGCATTTT	CASGREANQPQHF
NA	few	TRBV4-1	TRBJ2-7	TGCGCCAGCAGCCAGGCGGCCCCCGGGACGGCACGGGACGAGCAGTACTTC	CASSQAAPGTARDEQYF
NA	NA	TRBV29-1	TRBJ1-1	TGCAGCGTTGCGGCAGGGAACAGTGAAGCTTTCTTT	CSVAAGNSEAFF
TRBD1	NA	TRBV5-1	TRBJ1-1	TGCGCCAGCAGCTTGGGCGAGGGACAGACCGAAGCTTTCTTT	CASSLGEGQTEAFF
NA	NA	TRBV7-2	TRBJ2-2	TGTGCCAGCAGCTTAGGCAGGGCCGGGGGGGAGCTGTTTTTT	CASSLGRAGGELFF
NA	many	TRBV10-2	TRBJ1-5	TGCGCCAGCAGGGATGGGCTTAGCAATCAGCCCCAGCATTTT	CASRDGLSNQPQHF
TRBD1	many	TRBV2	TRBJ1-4	TGTGCCAGCAGTCGCGGACAGGGGGCCGAAAAACTGTTTTTT	CASSRGQGAEKLFF
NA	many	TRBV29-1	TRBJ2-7	TGCAGCGTTGTATCGGGCCTTTCCTACGAGCAGTACTTC	CSVVSGLSYEQYF
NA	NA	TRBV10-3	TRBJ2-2	TGTGCCAGCGAGGAGACGGAATCCGGGGAGCTGTTTTTT	CASEETESGELFF
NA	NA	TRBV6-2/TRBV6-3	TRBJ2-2	TGTGCCAGCAGTTGGGCCCGCAGGGGGGAGCTGTTTTTT	CASSWARRGELFF
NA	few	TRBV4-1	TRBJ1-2	TGCGCCAGCAGCCTCAGTTCCGGGGACGGGGGCTACACCTTC	CASSLSSGDGGYTF
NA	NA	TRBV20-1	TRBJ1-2	TGCAGTGCTGAGGGGACACGCTCTGGAAACACCTTC	CSAEGTRSGNTF
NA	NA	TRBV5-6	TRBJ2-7	TGTGCCAGCAGTCCCGACAGGCGGGAGCAGTACTTC	CASSPDRREQYF
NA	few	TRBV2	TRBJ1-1	TGTGCCACCCCAGGCCCCACTGAAGCTTTCTTT	CATPGPTEAFF
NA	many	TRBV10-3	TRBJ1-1	TGTGCCATCAGTGAGTCCGGCAGGGCATGGACTGAAGCTTTCTTT	CAISESGRAWTEAFF
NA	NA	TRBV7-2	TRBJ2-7	TGTGCCAGCAGCTTGATGCGTTCCTACGAGCAGTACTTC	CASSLMRSYEQYF
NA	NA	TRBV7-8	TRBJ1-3	TGTGCCAGCAGCTTAGGGGCCTACTCTGGAAACACCATATATTTT	CASSLGAYSGNTIYF
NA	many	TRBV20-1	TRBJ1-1	TGCAGTGCTAGAGGGGAGAACACTGAAGCTTTCTTT	CSARGENTEAFF
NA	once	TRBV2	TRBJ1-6	TGTGCCAGCAGGGTCGGACCTAATTCACCCCTCCACTTT	CASRVGPNSPLHF
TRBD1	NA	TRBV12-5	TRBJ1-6	TGTGCCAGCAGTTTGGACAGGGGAACGCAGAATTCACCCCTCCACTTT	CASSLDRGTQNSPLHF
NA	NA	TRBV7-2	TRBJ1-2	TGTGCCAGCAGCTTAGTTTTCCGGGATTCTGGCTACACCTTC	CASSLVFRDSGYTF
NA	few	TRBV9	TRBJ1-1	TGTGCCAGCAGCGTAGATGGGGGGGCGAACACTGAAGCTTTCTTT	CASSVDGGANTEAFF
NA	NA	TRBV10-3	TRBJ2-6	TGTGCCATCTGTGGTGTGGAAGCTGGGGCCAACGTCCTGACTTTC	CAICGVEAGANVLTF
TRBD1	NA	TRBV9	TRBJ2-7	TGTGCCAGCAGCGCGGGGACAGGGAGGGGTTCCTACGAGCAGTACTTC	CASSAGTGRGSYEQYF
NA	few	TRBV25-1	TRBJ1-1	TGTGCCAGCAGCGCAGGGGCGGGCACTGAAGCTTTCTTT	CASSAGAGTEAFF
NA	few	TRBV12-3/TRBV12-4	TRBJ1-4	TGTGCCAGCAGCTCAAAGACAGTTCAGGCTAATGAAAAACTGTTTTTT	CASSSKTVQANEKLFF